The 23 T cell receptor beta chains in this list originate from one sample, sequenced in a study of cytomegalovirus exposure and HLA in healthy donors. TCRdb's table, derived via immunoSEQ multiplex PCR, lists solely in-frame clones and lacks some. The sample lists 150,000 to 200,000 clones; about three quarters were seen once. The sequenced sample consisted of PBMCs. The receptor set was obtained from a woman aged 25 to 39 in good health and CMV-seronegative.

The V and J genes are TRBV5-1 and TRBJ1-5, with 7 bases identical to TRBD1. This CDR3 has 15 amino acids. V was clipped by 0 bases and J by 5 bases; unmatched bases: 5. CDR1 is SGHRS, CDR2 YFSETQ, per germline. CDR3 nucleotides: TGCGCCAGCAGCTTGGGGGGGACAGAACATCAGCCCCAGCATTTT. Protein sequence: CASSLGGTEHQPQHF.

V usage is TRBV6-5 and J usage is TRBJ1-6; TRBD1 matches 9 bases. Trimming cost V 2 bases and J 9 bases; bases outside gene matches: 5. Germline V CDR1 and CDR2: MNHEY, SVGAGI. The CDR3 is 15 amino acids. The CDR3 DNA is TGTGCCAGCAGTTACAAGACAGGGGGGCGTTCACCCCTCCACTTT. It yields the protein CASSYKTGGRSPLHF.

The V gene is TRBV7-9, the J gene TRBJ2-1; 13 bases are a match to TRBD2. CDR1 SEHNR and CDR2 FQNEAQ come from the germline V gene (reference sequence). V trimming: 4 bases; J trimming: 8 bases; junction bases outside the gene matches: 5. The CDR3 spans 15 residues. The CDR3 loop reads CASSWGTSGKDEQFF. In DNA, the CDR3 is TGTGCCAGCAGCTGGGGGACTAGCGGGAAAGATGAGCAGTTCTTC.

The V call is TRBV7-6, the J call TRBJ2-1, with 9 bases aligning to TRBD2. Germline CDR1 SGHVS, CDR2 FNYEAQ. V gave up 2 bases and J gave up 3 bases; unmatched junction bases: 2. The CDR3 extends over 15 amino acids. DNA of the CDR3: TGTGCCAGCAGCTTAATGACTAGCGGCTACAATGAGCAGTTCTTC. It codes for CASSLMTSGYNEQFF.

About this clone itself: An end of the junction does not agree with germline; a read error may underlie this. The chain has TRBV11-1 and TRBJ2-1, with D perhaps matching TRBD2 (6 bases). Germline V gene sequence: CDR1 SGHAT, CDR2 FQDESV (reference sequence). This CDR3 contains 15 residues. The CDR3 loop reads CASSVAAVGVNEQFF. CDR3 nucleotide sequence: TGTGCCAGCAGCGTAGCGGCCGTAGGGGTAAATGAGCAGTTCTTC. The full variable domain, in which reference TRBV11-1 and TRBJ2-1 provide the parts outside the CDR3, is EAEVAQSPRYKITEKSQAVAFWCDPISGHATLYWYRQILGQGPELLVQFQDESVVDDSQLPKDRFSAERLKGVDSTLKIQPAELGDSAMYLCASSVAAVGVNEQFFGPGTRLTVL.

Here the CDR3 DNA reads TGTGCCAGTAGTACCCTGAGGGCCAAAAACATTCAGTACTTC. Translation gives CASSTLRAKNIQYF. This chain connects TRBV19 to TRBJ2-4, with D unresolved. CDR3 length equals 14 residues. V lost 4 bases, J lost 1 base, and 8 bases lay in between. Germline loops: CDR1 LNHDA, CDR2 SQIVND (reference sequence).

The genes are TRBV27 and TRBJ1-1; a possible D gene is TRBD1 (5 bases). The CDR3 has 18 amino acids. V dropped 2 bases and J dropped 4 bases, with 23 bases sitting between them. Germline-derived CDR1 and CDR2 are MNHEY and SMNVEV (reference sequence). DNA of the CDR3: TGTGCCAGCAGTTTACAGTCGGGGCGGGGCGGGGGTAGCACTGAAGCTTTCTTT. Protein product: CASSLQSGRGGGSTEAFF.

This rearrangement joins TRBV30 to TRBJ1-5, with TRBD1 matching 7 bases. This CDR3 region has 15 residues. V shed 3 bases, J shed 4 bases, and the junction held 9 bases outside the gene matches. Germline V gene lookup returns CDR1 GTSNPN and CDR2 SVGIG (reference sequence). DNA for the CDR3: TGTGCCTGGAGCGCCCAGGGGGGTGGAAATCAGCCCCAGCATTTT. Its translation: CAWSAQGGGNQPQHF.

This clone was recorded once. This chain connects TRBV5-6 to TRBJ2-7; D perhaps matches TRBD2 (5 bases). The CDR3 is made up of 14 amino acids. Germline assignment: CDR1 SGHDT and CDR2 YYEEEE. The germline V and J ends were trimmed by 4 bases and 0 bases, with 11 bases remaining between them. This chain's CDR3 is CASSRRDSSYEQYF. The CDR3 bases are TGTGCCAGCAGCCGTCGGGATAGCTCCTACGAGCAGTACTTC.

The genes are TRBV28 and TRBJ1-2; 7 nucleotides agree with TRBD1. Germline-derived CDR1 and CDR2 are MDHEN and SYDVKM. CDR3 size: 16 residues. J lost 8 bases, V lost 4 bases, and 16 bases had no gene match. In nucleotides, the CDR3 is TGTGCCAGCAGTTCCCTAACAAAGACAGGGCGGCGAGGCTACACCTTC. Residues: CASSSLTKTGRRGYTF.

The chain employs TRBV9 and TRBJ1-2, with D possibly TRBD1 on 6 matching bases. Trimming cost V 0 bases and J 0 bases, with 12 bases left between them. From germline, CDR1 is SGDLS and CDR2 YYNGEE. The CDR3 runs 16 residues. This CDR3 reads CASSVGTGRTNYGYTF. In nucleotides, the CDR3 is TGTGCCAGCAGCGTAGGCACAGGGCGTACTAACTATGGCTACACCTTC.

The V gene is TRBV7-8, the J gene TRBJ1-3, with D perhaps TRBD1 (6 bases). V dropped 0 bases and J dropped 4 bases, with 13 bases sitting between them. Germline V gene data show CDR1 as SGHVS and CDR2 as FQNEAQ. This CDR3 region has 16 residues. The CDR3, as DNA: TGTGCCAGCAGCTTAGCCCTTGGGGGGGCCGGAAACACCATATATTTT. Translating it yields CASSLALGGAGNTIYF.

The chain has TRBV7-3 and TRBJ1-5, with D unresolved. Trimming took off 5 bases at V and 4 bases at J, with 9 bases between the two ends. Germline CDR1 SGHTA, CDR2 FQGTGA. The CDR3 is 13 amino acids. For the CDR3, the DNA is TGTGCCAGCAGCCTAGAGGCGAATCAGCCCCAGCATTTT. Its protein product is CASSLEANQPQHF.

The chain has TRBV30 and TRBJ1-3; no definite D call. The CDR3 extends over 12 amino acids. V was shortened by 8 bases and J by 0 bases, with 8 bases between the two germline ends. The germline V gene encodes CDR1 GTSNPN and CDR2 SVGIG (reference sequence). In nucleotides, the CDR3 is TGTGCCCACGGTAACTCTGGAAACACCATATATTTT. It encodes CAHGNSGNTIYF.

V and J are TRBV25-1 and TRBJ1-2, with D tentatively TRBD1 (5 bases). Looked up from germline, CDR1 is MGHDK and CDR2 is SYGVNS. The CDR3 loop spans 15 amino acids. V lost 6 bases to trimming and J lost 6 bases, with 20 bases between them. CDR3 nucleotides: TGTGCCAGCAGAGCATCCACGGGCAGGGTCCATGGCTACACCTTC. Translation gives CASRASTGRVHGYTF.

V usage is TRBV2 and J usage is TRBJ1-1; 7 bases line up with TRBD1. Unmatched junction bases numbered 11, after V lost 11 bases and J lost 2 bases. Germline V gene data show CDR1 as SNHLY and CDR2 as FYNNEI. The length of the CDR3 is 14 residues. The DNA for the CDR3 is TGTGCCCGTTACAGGGGCCCCATTAACACTGAAGCTTTCTTT. Amino acids: CARYRGPINTEAFF.

The count of this clone is one. The chain recombines TRBV5-1 with TRBJ2-3; D remains ambiguous. This CDR3 region has 13 residues. In germline, CDR1 is SGHRS, CDR2 YFSETQ. V was pared by 3 bases and J by 9 bases, with 14 bases between. The CDR3 region has the DNA TGCGCCAGCAGCTCGCGGATCGCCGACACGCAGTATTTT. Translated: CASSSRIADTQYF.

The gene calls are TRBV19 and TRBJ2-3, with TRBD2 identical over 7 bases. This CDR3 is built from 14 residues. Germline loops: CDR1 LNHDA, CDR2 SQIVND (reference sequence). V shed 4 bases, J shed 3 bases, and the junction held 4 bases outside the gene matches. This CDR3 is CASSRGGLTDTQYF. Here the CDR3 DNA reads TGTGCCAGTAGTAGGGGGGGTTTAACAGATACGCAGTATTTT.

This chain links TRBV4-2 with TRBJ2-5; TRBD2 aligns across 8 bases. Germline CDR1 is LGHNA and CDR2 is YNFKEQ. This CDR3 spans 16 amino acids. J was trimmed by 1 base and V by 2 bases; bases with no gene match: 6. The CDR3 region has the DNA TGTGCCAGCAGCCAAATCGCAGCGGGGGTCCAAGAGACCCAGTACTTC. It encodes CASSQIAAGVQETQYF.

This chain connects TRBV6-5 to TRBJ1-2; maybe TRBD1 (5 bases). Between the trimmed V and J ends, which lost 6 bases and 8 bases, there was a span of 19 bases. The germline V gene has CDR1 MNHEY and CDR2 SVGAGI. CDR3 length equals 14 residues. CDR3 protein: CASSLAGVGRGYTF. CDR3 sequence (DNA): TGTGCCAGCAGCCTGGCGGGGGTCGGGCGCGGCTACACCTTC.

This clone was seen only once. The chain combines TRBV5-1 with TRBJ1-1, with 8 bases aligning to TRBD1. The CDR3 loop spans 13 amino acids. With V trimmed by 6 bases and J by 4 bases, 5 bases remained unmatched. The germline gives CDR1 SGHRS, CDR2 YFSETQ. The DNA of the CDR3 is TGCGCCAGCATCGACAGGGGAGGCACTGAAGCTTTCTTT. This translates into CASIDRGGTEAFF. Complete variable domain (other parts from reference TRBV5-1 and TRBJ1-1): KAGVTQTPRYLIKTRGQQVTLSCSPISGHRSVSWYQQTPGQGLQFLFEYFSETQRNKGNFPGRFSGRQFSNSRSEMNVSTLELGDSALYLCASIDRGGTEAFFGQGTRLTVV.

CDR3 in amino acids: CASRQGINQPQHF. CDR3 in DNA: TGTGCCAGCAGACAGGGTATCAATCAGCCCCAGCATTTT. The chain has TRBV6-5 and TRBJ1-5; D might be TRBD1 (6 bases). V was clipped by 6 bases and J by 3 bases, with 9 bases between them. The CDR3 is made up of 13 amino acids. CDR1 is MNHEY and CDR2 is SVGAGI in the germline V gene.

This chain links TRBV4-1 with TRBJ1-3, with unresolved D. This CDR3 has 18 amino acids. Germline CDR1 and CDR2: MGHRA and YSYEKL. Between the trimmed V and J ends, which lost 1 base and 3 bases, there was a span of 19 bases. CDR3 region: CASSQVRQNLLGGNTIYF. The CDR3 bases are TGCGCCAGCAGCCAAGTAAGACAAAATCTCCTCGGTGGAAACACCATATATTTT.